These 9 T cell receptor beta chains share one sample of origin, sequenced in a study of blood T cell repertoires in COVID-19. Sequenced by immunoSEQ multiplex PCR; TCRdb stores in-frame clones only, minus some. The table records over 65,000 clones, 80% of them present only once. Sequencing input: peripheral blood. These receptors were obtained from a woman between 40 and 50 years old with active or convalescent COVID-19.

The J gene is TRBJ1-4, the V gene TRBV5-1; 9 bases match TRBD1. V was pared by 4 bases and J by 8 bases, with 9 bases of the junction left unmatched. This CDR3 comprises 15 residues. The V gene's germline CDR1 is SGHRS and CDR2 YFSETQ. The CDR3 coding sequence is TGCGCCAGCAGCCCACTATCCGGGACAGGGGAAAAACTGTTTTTT. Protein product: CASSPLSGTGEKLFF.

In its sample, this clone was seen a few times. This chain connects TRBV5-8 to TRBJ1-6; maybe TRBD1 (6 bases). The CDR3 covers 14 residues. The V gene's germline CDR1 is SGHTS and CDR2 YDEGEE. The germline V and J ends were trimmed by 9 bases and 0 bases, with 10 bases remaining between them. CDR3 in DNA: TGTGCCACTTCACAGGGCTCCTATAATTCACCCCTCCACTTT. This gives the protein CATSQGSYNSPLHF.

This clone was seen at least ten times. This chain uses TRBV4-3 with TRBJ2-7; 9 bases align to TRBD2. J lost 1 base, V lost 2 bases, and 3 bases had no gene match. This CDR3 region has 15 residues. Germline loops: CDR1 LGHNA, CDR2 YSLEER. The CDR3 spells CASSQLAGASYEQYF. The CDR3 DNA reads as TGCGCCAGCAGCCAATTAGCGGGGGCTTCCTACGAGCAGTACTTC.

This clone was found once. The chain links TRBV28 to TRBJ2-2, with 7 bases fitting TRBD2. V dropped 1 base and J dropped 7; count of bases not matched to a gene: 3. From germline, CDR1 is MDHEN and CDR2 SYDVKM. This CDR3 comprises 14 residues. As DNA, the CDR3 is TGTGCCAGCAGTTTATCGACTAGCCTCGGGGAGCTGTTTTTT. This sequence encodes CASSLSTSLGELFF.

This clone was seen more than once but under ten times. The genes are TRBV7-3 and TRBJ1-6; 11 bases agree with TRBD1. CDR1 is SGHTA and CDR2 is FQGTGA in the germline V gene. The V and J ends lost 3 bases and 7 bases, in that order; junction bases with no gene match: 8. The CDR3 length is 17 residues. Here the CDR3 reads CASSFRAGTGGNSPLHF. CDR3 DNA: TGTGCCAGCAGCTTCCGAGCCGGGACAGGGGGAAATTCACCCCTCCACTTT.

This clone was picked up one time. For the CDR3, the DNA is TGTGCCAGCAGCCCCCAATCTAGCGGGGGGGACAATGAGCAGTTCTTC. Its protein is CASSPQSSGGDNEQFF. V usage is TRBV7-8 and J usage is TRBJ2-1; 12 nucleotides agree with TRBD2. Germline values: CDR1 SGHVS, CDR2 FQNEAQ. The CDR3 covers 16 residues. The junction had 7 bases not matched to a gene; V was cut back by 5 bases and J by 5 bases. Full variable domain (rest looked up from reference TRBV7-8 and TRBJ2-1): GAGVSQSPRYKVAKRGQDVALRCDPISGHVSLFWYQQALGQGPEFLTYFQNEAQLDKSGLPSDRFFAERPEGSVSTLKIQRTQQEDSAVYLCASSPQSSGGDNEQFFGPGTRLTVL.

The chain carries TRBV29-1 and TRBJ1-1, with TRBD1 as a possible D gene (6 bases). V was pared by 7 bases and J by 0 bases, with 12 bases between. Germline-derived CDR1 and CDR2 are SQVTM and ANQGSEA. The CDR3 consists of 13 residues. The CDR3 bases are TGCAGCGCTCAGGGGCGCCTGAACACTGAAGCTTTCTTT. This gives the protein CSAQGRLNTEAFF.

This sequence joins TRBV27 and TRBJ1-1; D unresolved. With 7 bases removed from V and 0 bases from J, the gap between germline ends came to 12 bases. CDR1 and CDR2 from the germline V gene are MNHEY and SMNVEV (reference sequence). This CDR3 contains 14 residues. CDR3: CASTAPSLNTEAFF. CDR3 in DNA: TGTGCCAGCACAGCCCCTAGTTTGAACACTGAAGCTTTCTTT.

This clone occurred a few times. The CDR3 bases are TGCGCCAGCAGCCAAGAACAGGGGCCCTACACCGGGGAGCTGTTTTTT. This translates into CASSQEQGPYTGELFF. J is TRBJ2-2 and V is TRBV4-1; TRBD1 matches at 7 bases. The CDR3 totals 16 residues. Germline CDR1 and CDR2: MGHRA and YSYEKL. V lost 0 bases, J lost 3 bases, and 4 bases stayed unmatched.